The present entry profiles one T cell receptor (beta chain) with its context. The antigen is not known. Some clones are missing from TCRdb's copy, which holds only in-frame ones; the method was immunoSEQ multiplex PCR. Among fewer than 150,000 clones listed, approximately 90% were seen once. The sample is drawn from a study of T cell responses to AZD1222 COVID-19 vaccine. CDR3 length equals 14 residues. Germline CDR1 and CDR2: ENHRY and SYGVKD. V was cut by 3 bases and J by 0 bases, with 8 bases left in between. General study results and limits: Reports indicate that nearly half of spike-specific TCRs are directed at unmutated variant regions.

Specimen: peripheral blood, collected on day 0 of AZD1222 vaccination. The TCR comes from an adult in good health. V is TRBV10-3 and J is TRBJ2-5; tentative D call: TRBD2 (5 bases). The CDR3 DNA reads TGTGCCATCAGTGATCCGGGAAACCAAGAGACCCAGTACTTC. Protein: CAISDPGNQETQYF.